This T cell receptor beta chain was sequenced for a study of patients and donors after allogeneic stem cell transplantation. V lost 4 bases, J lost 0 bases, and 16 bases lay in between. Germline V gene data show CDR1 as MNHNS and CDR2 as SASEGT. This CDR3 spans 17 amino acids. TCRdb re-called the RT-PCR reads with MiXCR, one entry per CDR3 protein. The sample has tens of thousands of distinct CDR3 sequences, approximately 49% seen once; the top ten hold under 70%. The clonotype originates from a human donor who was either an allogeneic HSCT recipient or a stem cell or donor lymphocyte infusion donor (not recorded which). It is not recorded whose cells these are; they may come from a transplant donor. The sample was blood, either unsorted or a sorted T cell fraction (not recorded which). The chain employs TRBV6-1 and TRBJ1-3; D remains ambiguous. The CDR3 loop is CASSAPTRIFSGNTIYF. CDR3 sequence (DNA): TGTGCCAGCAGTGCTCCAACCAGGATTTTCTCTGGAAACACCATATATTTT.